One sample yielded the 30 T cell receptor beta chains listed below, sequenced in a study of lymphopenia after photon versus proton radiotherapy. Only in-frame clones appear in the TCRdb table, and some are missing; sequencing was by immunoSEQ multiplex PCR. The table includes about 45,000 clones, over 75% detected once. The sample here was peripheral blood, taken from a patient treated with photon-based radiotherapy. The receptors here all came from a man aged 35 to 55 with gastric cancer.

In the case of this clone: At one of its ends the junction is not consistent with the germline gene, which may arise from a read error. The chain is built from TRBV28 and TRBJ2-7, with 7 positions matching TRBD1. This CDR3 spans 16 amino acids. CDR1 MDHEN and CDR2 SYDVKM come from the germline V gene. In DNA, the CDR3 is TGTGCCAGCACCTTAAGCTACGGGACAGCATCCTATGAGCAGTACTTC. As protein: CASTLSYGTASYEQYF.

CDR3 in amino acids: CASSGRDRGHEKLFF. CDR3 DNA: TGTGCCAGCAGTGGGAGGGACAGGGGGCATGAAAAACTGTTTTTT. V and J are TRBV6-1 and TRBJ1-4; 12 bases are shared with TRBD1. The CDR3 spans 15 residues. V shed 4 bases, J shed 6 bases, and the junction held 3 bases outside the gene matches. Looked up from germline, CDR1 is MNHNS and CDR2 is SASEGT.

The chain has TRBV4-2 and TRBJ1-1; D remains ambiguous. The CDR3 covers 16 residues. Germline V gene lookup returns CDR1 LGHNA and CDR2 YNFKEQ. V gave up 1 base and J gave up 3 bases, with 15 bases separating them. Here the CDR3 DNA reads TGTGCCAGCAGCCAAGTTGGACTAGTCGGGGACACTGAAGCTTTCTTT. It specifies CASSQVGLVGDTEAFF.

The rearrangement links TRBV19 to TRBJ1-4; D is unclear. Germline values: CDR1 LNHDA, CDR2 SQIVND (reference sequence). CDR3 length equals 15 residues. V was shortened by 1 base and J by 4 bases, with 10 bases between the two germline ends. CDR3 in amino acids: CASSIGGRGNEKLFF. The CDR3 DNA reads TGTGCCAGTAGTATAGGCGGCCGAGGTAATGAAAAACTGTTTTTT.

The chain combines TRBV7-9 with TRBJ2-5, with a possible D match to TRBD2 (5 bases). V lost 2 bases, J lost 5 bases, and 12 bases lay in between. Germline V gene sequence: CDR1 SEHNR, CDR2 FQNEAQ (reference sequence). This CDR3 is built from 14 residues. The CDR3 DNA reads TGTGCCAGCAGCTTATTCGGGGTCGGGGAGACCCAGTACTTC. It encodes CASSLFGVGETQYF.

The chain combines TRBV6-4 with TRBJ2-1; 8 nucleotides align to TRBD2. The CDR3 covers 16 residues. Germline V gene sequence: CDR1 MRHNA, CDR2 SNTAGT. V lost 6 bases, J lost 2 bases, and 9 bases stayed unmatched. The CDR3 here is CASSPVGSGTYNEQFF. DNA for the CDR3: TGTGCCAGCAGCCCCGTGGGTAGCGGGACCTACAATGAGCAGTTCTTC.

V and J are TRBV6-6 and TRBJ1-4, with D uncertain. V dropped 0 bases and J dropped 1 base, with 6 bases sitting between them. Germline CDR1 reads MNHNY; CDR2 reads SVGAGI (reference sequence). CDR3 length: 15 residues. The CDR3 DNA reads TGTGCCAGCAGTTACTCCGGGGAAACTAATGAAAAACTGTTTTTT. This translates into CASSYSGETNEKLFF.

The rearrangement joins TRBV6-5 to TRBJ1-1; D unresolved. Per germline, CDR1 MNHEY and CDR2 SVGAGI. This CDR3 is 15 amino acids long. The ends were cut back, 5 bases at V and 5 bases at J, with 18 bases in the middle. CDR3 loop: CASSPSPGVGTEAFF. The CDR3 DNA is TGTGCCAGCAGTCCGTCTCCGGGAGTGGGAACTGAAGCTTTCTTT.

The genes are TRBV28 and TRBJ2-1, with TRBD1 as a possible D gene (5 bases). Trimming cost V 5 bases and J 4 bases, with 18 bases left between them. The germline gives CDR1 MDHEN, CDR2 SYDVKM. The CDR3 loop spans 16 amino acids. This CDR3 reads CASSPSDRRAYNEQFF. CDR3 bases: TGTGCCAGCAGTCCCTCCGACAGACGAGCGTACAATGAGCAGTTCTTC.

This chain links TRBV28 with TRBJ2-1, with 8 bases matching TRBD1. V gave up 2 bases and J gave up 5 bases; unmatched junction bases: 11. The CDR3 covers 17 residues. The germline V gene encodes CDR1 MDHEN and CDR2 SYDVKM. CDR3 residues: CASSLVGRSGGHNEQFF. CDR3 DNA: TGTGCCAGCAGTTTAGTCGGGCGTTCAGGGGGCCACAATGAGCAGTTCTTC.

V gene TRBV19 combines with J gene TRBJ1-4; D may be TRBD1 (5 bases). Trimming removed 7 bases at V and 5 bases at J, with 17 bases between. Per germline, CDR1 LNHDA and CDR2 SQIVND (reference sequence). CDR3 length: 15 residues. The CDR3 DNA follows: TGTGCCAGTACCGCCGGAGGGGTTGGGAATGAAAAACTGTTTTTT. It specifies CASTAGGVGNEKLFF.

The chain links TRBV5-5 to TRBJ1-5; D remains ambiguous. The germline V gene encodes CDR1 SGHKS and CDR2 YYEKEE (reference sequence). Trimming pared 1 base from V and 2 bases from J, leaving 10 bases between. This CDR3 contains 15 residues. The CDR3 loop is CASSLHVGGNQPQHF. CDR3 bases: TGTGCCAGCAGCTTGCATGTGGGTGGCAATCAGCCCCAGCATTTT.

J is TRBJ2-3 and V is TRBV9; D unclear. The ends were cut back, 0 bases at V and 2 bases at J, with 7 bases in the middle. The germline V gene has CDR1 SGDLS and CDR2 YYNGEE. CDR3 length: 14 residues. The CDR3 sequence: CASSVVGNTDTQYF. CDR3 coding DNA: TGTGCCAGCAGCGTAGTAGGCAACACAGATACGCAGTATTTT.

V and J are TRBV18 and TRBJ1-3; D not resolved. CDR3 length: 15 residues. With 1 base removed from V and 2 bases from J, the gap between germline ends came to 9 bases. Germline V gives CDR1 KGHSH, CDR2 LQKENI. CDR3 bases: TGTGCCAGCTCACCACGGTGGGGTCCTGGAAACACCATATATTTT. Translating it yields CASSPRWGPGNTIYF.

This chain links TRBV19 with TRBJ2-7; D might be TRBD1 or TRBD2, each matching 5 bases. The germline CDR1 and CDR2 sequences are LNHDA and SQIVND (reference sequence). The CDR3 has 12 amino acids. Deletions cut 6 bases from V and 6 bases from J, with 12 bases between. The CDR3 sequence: CASRGTDSEQYF. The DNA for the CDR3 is TGTGCCAGTAGAGGGACCGACAGCGAGCAGTACTTC.

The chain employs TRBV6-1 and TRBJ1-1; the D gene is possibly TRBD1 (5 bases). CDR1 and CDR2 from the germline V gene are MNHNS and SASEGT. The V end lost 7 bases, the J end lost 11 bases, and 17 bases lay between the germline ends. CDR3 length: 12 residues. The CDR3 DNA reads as TGTGCCAGCATCCCACAGGATCGTCTGGCTTTCTTT. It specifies CASIPQDRLAFF.

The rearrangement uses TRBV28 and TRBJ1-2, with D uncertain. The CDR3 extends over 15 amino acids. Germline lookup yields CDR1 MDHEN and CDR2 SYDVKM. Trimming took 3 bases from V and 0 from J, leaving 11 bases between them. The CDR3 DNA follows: TGTGCCAGCAGTTTCAGGTCCGTGACTAACTATGGCTACACCTTC. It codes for CASSFRSVTNYGYTF.

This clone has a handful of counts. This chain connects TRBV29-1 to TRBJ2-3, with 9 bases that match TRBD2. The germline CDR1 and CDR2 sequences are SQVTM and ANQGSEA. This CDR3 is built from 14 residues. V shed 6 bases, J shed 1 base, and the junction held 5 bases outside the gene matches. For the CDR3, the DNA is TGCAGCGTGAAAATAGCGGGGGGCACAGATACGCAGTATTTT. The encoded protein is CSVKIAGGTDTQYF.

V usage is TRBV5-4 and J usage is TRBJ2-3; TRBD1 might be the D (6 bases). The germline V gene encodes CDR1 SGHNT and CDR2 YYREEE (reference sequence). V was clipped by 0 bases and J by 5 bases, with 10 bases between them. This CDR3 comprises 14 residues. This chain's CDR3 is CASSLAATGDTQYF. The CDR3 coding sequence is TGTGCCAGCAGCTTGGCCGCGACAGGAGATACGCAGTATTTT.

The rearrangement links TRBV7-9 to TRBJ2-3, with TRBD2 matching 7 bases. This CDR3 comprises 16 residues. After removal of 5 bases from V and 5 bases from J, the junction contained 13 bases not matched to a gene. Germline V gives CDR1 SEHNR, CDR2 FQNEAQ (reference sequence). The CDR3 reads CASSPWTSPGVDTQYF. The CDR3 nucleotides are TGTGCCAGCAGCCCATGGACTAGTCCGGGAGTAGATACGCAGTATTTT.

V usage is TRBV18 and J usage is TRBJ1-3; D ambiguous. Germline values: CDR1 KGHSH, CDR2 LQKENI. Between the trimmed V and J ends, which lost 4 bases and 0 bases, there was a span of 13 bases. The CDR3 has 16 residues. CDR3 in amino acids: CASSQQLSSSGNTIYF. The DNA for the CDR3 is TGTGCCAGCTCACAACAGCTATCGAGCTCTGGAAACACCATATATTTT.

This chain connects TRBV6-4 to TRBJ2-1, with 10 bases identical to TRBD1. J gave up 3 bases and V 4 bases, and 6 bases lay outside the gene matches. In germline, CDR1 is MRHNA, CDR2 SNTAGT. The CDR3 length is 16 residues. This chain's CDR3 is CASSARGTGDYNEQFF. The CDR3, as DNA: TGTGCCAGCAGTGCAAGGGGGACAGGGGACTACAATGAGCAGTTCTTC.

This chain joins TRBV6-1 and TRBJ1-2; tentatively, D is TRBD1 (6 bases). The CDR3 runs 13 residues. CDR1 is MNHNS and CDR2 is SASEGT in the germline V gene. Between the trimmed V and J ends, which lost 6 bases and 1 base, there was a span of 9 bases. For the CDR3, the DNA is TGTGCCAGCAGGGACAGTTTTAACTATGGCTACACCTTC. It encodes CASRDSFNYGYTF.

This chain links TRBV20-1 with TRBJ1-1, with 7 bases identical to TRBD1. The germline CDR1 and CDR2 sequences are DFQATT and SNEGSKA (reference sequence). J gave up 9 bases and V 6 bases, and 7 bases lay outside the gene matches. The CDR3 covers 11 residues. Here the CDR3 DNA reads TGCAGTGCCGTACCACAGGGGAAAGCTTTCTTT. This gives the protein CSAVPQGKAFF.

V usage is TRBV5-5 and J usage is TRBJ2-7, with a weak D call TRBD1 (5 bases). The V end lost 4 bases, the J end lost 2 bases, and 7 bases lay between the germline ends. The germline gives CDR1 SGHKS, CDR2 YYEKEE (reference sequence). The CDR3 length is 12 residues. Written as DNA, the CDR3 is TGTGCCAGCAGCCCAGGGACCTACGAGCAGTACTTC. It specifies CASSPGTYEQYF.

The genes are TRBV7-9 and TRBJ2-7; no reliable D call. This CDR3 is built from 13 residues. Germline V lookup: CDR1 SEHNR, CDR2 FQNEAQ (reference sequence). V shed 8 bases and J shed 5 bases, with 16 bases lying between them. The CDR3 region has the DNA TGTGCCAGCGCCCCACCCGCTGGGGACGAGCAGTACTTC. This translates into CASAPPAGDEQYF.

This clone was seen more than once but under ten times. CDR3 in amino acids: CASPTAPSSTDTQYF. CDR3 DNA: TGCGCCAGCCCGACCGCCCCCAGTAGCACAGATACGCAGTATTTT. The chain links TRBV23-1 to TRBJ2-3; D remains unclear. TRBV23-1 is known as an ORF, though its function is uncertain. The CDR3 has 15 residues. Deletions cut 8 bases from V and 0 bases from J, with 15 bases between.

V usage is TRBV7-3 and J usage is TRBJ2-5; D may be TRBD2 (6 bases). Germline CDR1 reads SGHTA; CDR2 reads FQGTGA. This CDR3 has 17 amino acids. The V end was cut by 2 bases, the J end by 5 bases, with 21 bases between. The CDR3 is CASSLGGARPWAETQYF. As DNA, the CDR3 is TGTGCCAGCAGCTTAGGAGGGGCGCGCCCCTGGGCGGAGACCCAGTACTTC.

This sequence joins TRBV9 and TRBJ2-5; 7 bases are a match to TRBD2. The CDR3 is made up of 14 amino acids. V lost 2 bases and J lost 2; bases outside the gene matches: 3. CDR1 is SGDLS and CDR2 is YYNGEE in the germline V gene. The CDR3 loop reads CASSVSSGQETQYF. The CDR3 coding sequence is TGTGCCAGCAGCGTGTCTAGCGGACAAGAGACCCAGTACTTC.

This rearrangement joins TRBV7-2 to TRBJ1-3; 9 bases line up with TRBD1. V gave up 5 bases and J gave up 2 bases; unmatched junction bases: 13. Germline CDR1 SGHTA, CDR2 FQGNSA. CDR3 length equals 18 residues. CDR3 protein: CASSHPRDREQTGNTIYF. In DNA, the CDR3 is TGTGCCAGCAGCCATCCCCGGGACAGGGAACAGACTGGAAACACCATATATTTT.